These 4 T cell receptor beta chains came from one sample sequenced in a study of blood T cell repertoires in COVID-19. Method: immunoSEQ multiplex PCR; TCRdb's copy keeps in-frame clones and lacks some. Among roughly 250,000 clones listed, 75% to 90% were seen once. Sequencing input: PBMCs or T cells enriched from blood (not recorded which). These receptor sequences come from a woman aged 25 to 39 who had recovered from COVID-19.

The rearrangement joins TRBV27 to TRBJ1-1; no reliable D call. This CDR3 spans 13 amino acids. Germline V CDR1 and CDR2: MNHEY, SMNVEV (reference sequence). V lost 0 bases and J lost 6, with 8 bases in between. The CDR3 sequence: CASSLSTAAEAFF. In nucleotides, the CDR3 is TGTGCCAGCAGTTTATCCACAGCGGCTGAAGCTTTCTTT.

The chain recombines TRBV10-2 with TRBJ2-1; perhaps TRBD2 as D (5 bases). The CDR3 totals 14 residues. The V end was cut by 5 bases, the J end by 0 bases, with 8 bases between. Looked up from germline, CDR1 is WSHSY and CDR2 is SAAADI. For the CDR3, the DNA is TGCGCCAGCAGTTCCGGGGTCTCCTACAATGAGCAGTTCTTC. Its protein product is CASSSGVSYNEQFF.

The J gene is TRBJ1-6, the V gene TRBV7-6; TRBD1 matches at 9 bases. The CDR3 is made up of 17 amino acids. After removal of 5 bases from V and 6 bases from J, the junction contained 11 bases not matched to a gene. The V gene's germline CDR1 is SGHVS and CDR2 FNYEAQ. The CDR3 sequence: CASSPQSGTGFNSPLHF. The CDR3 DNA sequence: TGTGCCAGCAGCCCACAGTCGGGGACAGGGTTTAATTCACCCCTCCACTTT.

The chain couples TRBV29-1 to TRBJ1-1, with D possibly matching TRBD1 (5 bases). CDR1 SQVTM and CDR2 ANQGSEA come from the germline V gene. The CDR3 consists of 13 residues. The V end lost 7 bases, the J end lost 0 bases, and 12 bases lay between the germline ends. The DNA of the CDR3 is TGCAGCGGGGACGAGGGCTTGAACACTGAAGCTTTCTTT. This sequence encodes CSGDEGLNTEAFF.